This T cell receptor (beta chain) appears in the sequencing data of a study of shared clonotypes between healthy human individuals. Notes on the study in general: In contrast to clonotypes shared by all four donors, non-shared clonotypes had lower generation probabilities.

Regarding this clone: Antigen specificity is unknown.

Only in-frame clones appear in the TCRdb table, and some are missing; sequencing was by immunoSEQ multiplex PCR. The data contain approximately 1,000,000 clones, approximately 80% of them singletons. The CDR3 spans 16 residues. Trimming removed 5 bases from V and 6 bases from J, with 22 bases in between. Per the germline V gene, CDR1 is SEHNR and CDR2 is FQNEAQ (reference sequence). The rearrangement links TRBV7-9 to TRBJ1-1, with D perhaps matching TRBD1 (5 bases). The sample taken for sequencing was memory CD4+ T cells from PBMCs. Specified subset: CD45RA-negative fraction. This receptor was taken from a man aged 18 to 35 in good health. Some clones in this sample may be carry-over from other donors' samples. CDR3 DNA: TGTGCCAGCAGCCACCTATGGGGCGGGCGAGAAGCTGAAGCTTTCTTT. As protein: CASSHLWGGREAEAFF. The whole variable domain, filled in from reference TRBV7-9 and TRBJ1-1, reads DTGVSQNPRHKITKRGQNVTFRCDPISEHNRLYWYRQTLGQGPEFLTYFQNEAQLEKSRLLSDRFSAERPKGSFSTLEIQRTEQGDSAMYLCASSHLWGGREAEAFFGQGTRLTVV.